A selection of T cell receptor beta chains follows, all from one sample in a study of T-cell reconstitution after alpha-beta-depleted transplantation in children. TCRdb re-called the PCR reads through MiXCR, storing one row per CDR3 protein. The sample holds a few hundred thousand distinct CDR3 sequences, about an eighth seen once. The material sequenced was PBMCs, mostly from graft donor cells, taken 360 days after TCRalphabeta/CD19-depleted stem cell transplant. The receptors shown here come from a male patient younger than 18 who had a stem cell transplant for acute myeloid leukemia, so the T cells may come from the graft donor. Each CDR3 is given with its conserved first and last residue. The D gene is left open where the match is weak. Clone size appears in some rows only: once, few, many, or a class for an expanded clone.

J gene | D gene | V gene | clone size | CDR3 DNA | CDR3 protein
TRBJ1-5 | TRBD1 | TRBV27 | - | TGTGCCAGCAGTTCAGCAGGGGGGGTAGGGCCCCAGCATTTT | CASSSAGGVGPQHF
TRBJ2-7 | - | TRBV9 | few | TGTGCCAGCAGCGTAGAGGTGACTAATAACGAGCAGTACTTC | CASSVEVTNNEQYF
TRBJ2-1 | - | TRBV29-1 | many | TGCAGCGTTGTAGAACTATCAAATGAGCAGTTCTTC | CSVVELSNEQFF
TRBJ2-7 | - | TRBV7-2 | - | TGTGCCAGCAGCTTAGATCTTAGGCCTCCGGAGCAGTACTTC | CASSLDLRPPEQYF
TRBJ2-1 | - | TRBV12-3/TRBV12-4 | - | TGTGCCAGCAGTCCGCCGACTCAGAGGCAGTTCTTC | CASSPPTQRQFF
TRBJ1-5 | - | TRBV4-1 | many | TGCGCCAGCAGCCAAGATGGCAGGGGAGGGTATCAGCCCCAGCATTTT | CASSQDGRGGYQPQHF
TRBJ1-6 | TRBD1 | TRBV12-3/TRBV12-4 | few | TGTGCCAGCAAGTTGGACAGGGTGAATTCACCCCTCCACTTT | CASKLDRVNSPLHF
TRBJ2-5 | - | TRBV5-1 | - | TGCGCCAGCGGTCGAACTAGGAACCAAGAGACCCAGTACTTC | CASGRTRNQETQYF
TRBJ2-7 | - | TRBV10-3 | few | TGTGCCATCAGCACTAGCTCCTACGAGCAGTACTTC | CAISTSSYEQYF
TRBJ2-7 | - | TRBV29-1 | many | TGCAGCGTTGAAGATGGGCCCAGGGGAAAATCCTACGAGCAGTACTTC | CSVEDGPRGKSYEQYF
TRBJ1-1 | - | TRBV9 | few | TGTGCCAGCAGCGTAGTTGGGGGCGGGGGCACTGAAGCTTTCTTT | CASSVVGGGGTEAFF
TRBJ2-1 | TRBD2 | TRBV25-1 | - | TGTGCCAGCCGATCCGGGACTAGCGGGAGGAAGTCCTACAATGAGCAGTTCTTC | CASRSGTSGRKSYNEQFF
TRBJ2-3 | - | TRBV20-1 | many | TGCAGTATGCGACGGGGTGATCTTAGCACAGATACGCAGTATTTT | CSMRRGDLSTDTQYF
TRBJ2-5 | - | TRBV7-9 | - | TGTGCCAGCAGTCCTCAGGGTATTGGGGAGACCCAGTACTTC | CASSPQGIGETQYF
TRBJ2-1 | TRBD1 | TRBV7-8 | few | TGTGCCAGCAGCTCGCCCTTCCAAGACAGGGTCCACAATGAGCAGTTCTTC | CASSSPFQDRVHNEQFF
TRBJ2-2 | TRBD2 | TRBV6-5 | - | TGTGCCAGCAGTTCCGTATCCGGGAGGGGAGCCGGGGAGCTGTTTTTT | CASSSVSGRGAGELFF
TRBJ2-1 | TRBD1 | TRBV5-1 | few | TGCGCCAGCAGCTTCGACAGGGTTGGGGTTGAGCAGTTCTTC | CASSFDRVGVEQFF
TRBJ2-7 | TRBD1 | TRBV5-4 | - | TGTGCCAGCAGCTCGGTTGGGACAGGGCTCAACGAGCAGTACTTC | CASSSVGTGLNEQYF
TRBJ2-2 | - | TRBV24-1 | - | TGTGCCACCAGTGAACTGGACAGGAACACCGGGGAGCTGTTTTTT | CATSELDRNTGELFF
TRBJ1-1 | - | TRBV7-9 | - | TGTGCCAGCAGCTTAGGGAGGACTTATAACACTGAAGCTTTCTTT | CASSLGRTYNTEAFF
TRBJ2-5 | - | TRBV12-3/TRBV12-4 | - | TGTGCCAGCAGTTGGGAGACGCTGGAAGAGACCCAGTACTTC | CASSWETLEETQYF
TRBJ2-1 | - | TRBV2 | few | TGTGCCAGCAGCCCACAGGGCGGGTACAATGAGCAGTTCTTC | CASSPQGGYNEQFF
TRBJ2-1 | - | TRBV4-3 | many | TGCGCCAGCAGCCAAGGGGTGGCGGGCTCCTACAATGAGCAGTTCTTC | CASSQGVAGSYNEQFF
TRBJ2-1 | - | TRBV6-2/TRBV6-3 | many | TGTGCCACTTCGCAGGGGAATGAGCAGTTCTTC | CATSQGNEQFF
TRBJ2-1 | TRBD2 | TRBV6-5 | - | TGTGCCAGCAGTTACGACACTAGCGGGAGCTACAATGAGCAGTTCTTC | CASSYDTSGSYNEQFF
TRBJ2-5 | - | TRBV9 | few | TGTGCCAGCAGCGTCCGACACAGGTCTGGCGGCCAAGAGACCCAGTACTTC | CASSVRHRSGGQETQYF
TRBJ2-3 | - | TRBV29-1 | - | TGCAGCGTGGGGGGCAGGGCTAGGGATACGCAGTATTTT | CSVGGRARDTQYF
TRBJ2-1 | TRBD2 | TRBV6-5 | many | TGTGCCAGCAGTTTCAGGACTAGCGGGAGAAATAATGAGCAGTTCTTC | CASSFRTSGRNNEQFF
TRBJ2-5 | TRBD1 | TRBV7-4 | few | TGTGCCAGCAGCTTAGTGGGACAGGGGGCAGAAGAAGAGACCCAGTACTTC | CASSLVGQGAEEETQYF
TRBJ1-1 | TRBD1 | TRBV6-2/TRBV6-3 | - | TGTGCCAGCAGTATCGGGACAGGGCGCACTGAAGCTTTCTTT | CASSIGTGRTEAFF
TRBJ2-1 | TRBD2 | TRBV24-1 | - | TGTGCCACCAGTGATTTCCTAGCGGGATACCCCCTTTCCTACAATGAGCAGTTCTTC | CATSDFLAGYPLSYNEQFF
TRBJ2-1 | - | TRBV5-6 | - | TGTGCCAGCAGCTTTGCGGGAAGTGAGCAGTTCTTC | CASSFAGSEQFF
TRBJ2-1 | - | TRBV27 | - | TGTGCCAGCAGTTTCCTCGGCCCGCGACAGTCGATAAATGAGCAGTTCTTC | CASSFLGPRQSINEQFF
TRBJ1-2 | - | TRBV28 | few | TGTGCCAGCAGTTTAAGAGGGATGAGTGGCTACACCTTC | CASSLRGMSGYTF
TRBJ2-3 | TRBD2 | TRBV20-1 | - | TGCTGTGCTGGTAGGGGGACTAGCGGTCCATGGGGAGATACGCAGTATTTT | CCAGRGTSGPWGDTQYF
TRBJ2-5 | - | TRBV20-1 | many | TGCAGTGCTAGAGTAGTGGGGGAGACCCAGTACTTC | CSARVVGETQYF
TRBJ2-6 | - | TRBV19 | many | TGTGCCAGTAGTATAGCGACAGGCGGTGGGGCCAACGTCCTGACTTTC | CASSIATGGGANVLTF